Below, 30 T cell receptor beta chains from the same sample are listed, as sequenced in a study of regulatory T cells in long-lasting Graves disease. The time point: newly diagnosed GD, antithyroid drugs for less than 3 months. From PBMCs, RNA was extracted and then used to make the TCR library. With iRepertoire HTBI primers and Arm-PCR of CDR3 regions, TCR beta libraries were built. TCRdb re-called the multiplex PCR reads with MiXCR, one entry per CDR3 protein. This repertoire shows 350,000 to 550,000 distinct CDR3 sequences, about 15% found once; its top ten account for roughly a sixth. These data were also reused for a study on T cells in Graves' hyperthyroidism and ophthalmopathy.

The sequences come from peripheral blood mononuclear cells (PBMCs), collected at new diagnosis, from a patient treated with antithyroid drugs. The receptors were sampled from a woman aged 30 to 39 with Graves disease.

The sample holds many counts of this clonotype. The V gene is TRBV6-2 or TRBV6-3, the J gene TRBJ2-4, with D perhaps matching TRBD1 (6 bases). The CDR3 has 16 residues. V was pared by 2 bases and J by 0 bases, with 11 bases between. CDR1 is MNHEY, CDR2 SVGEGT, per germline. This CDR3 reads CASSYMTGLAKNIQYF. CDR3 DNA: TGTGCCAGCAGTTACATGACAGGACTAGCCAAAAACATTCAGTACTTC.

This clonotype came up a few times. The V and J genes are TRBV29-1 and TRBJ2-5; TRBD2 aligns across 7 bases. This CDR3 contains 15 residues. The V and J ends lost 4 bases and 0 bases, in that order; junction bases with no gene match: 8. The V gene's germline CDR1 is SQVTM and CDR2 ANQGSEA. The CDR3 nucleotides are TGCAGCGTTGTACGGAGCGGGGAGTACCAAGAGACCCAGTACTTC. It yields the protein CSVVRSGEYQETQYF. Drawing the rest from reference TRBV29-1 and TRBJ2-5, the complete variable domain is SAVISQKPSRDICQRGTSLTIQCQVDSQVTMMFWYRQQPGQSLTLIATANQGSEATYESGFVIDKFPISRPNLTFSTLTVSNMSPEDSSIYLCSVVRSGEYQETQYFGPGTRLLVL.

This clonotype was seen repeatedly, ten times or more. This chain joins TRBV7-2 and TRBJ2-1, with 8 bases matching TRBD2. The CDR3 sequence is 14 residues long. The germline gives CDR1 SGHTA, CDR2 FQGNSA. J was trimmed by 9 bases and V by 5 bases; bases with no gene match: 9. The CDR3 sequence: CASSESGGWGEQFF. DNA for the CDR3: TGTGCCAGCAGCGAATCGGGAGGGTGGGGTGAGCAGTTCTTC.

V gene TRBV5-1 combines with J gene TRBJ2-3; 7 nucleotides match TRBD1. Germline CDR1 SGHRS, CDR2 YFSETQ. There are 17 residues in the CDR3. J was trimmed by 2 bases and V by 4 bases; bases with no gene match: 13. The CDR3 spells CASSPRGQARTTDTQYF. CDR3 DNA: TGCGCCAGCAGCCCGAGAGGACAGGCCCGAACCACAGATACGCAGTATTTT.

In this sample, this clonotype turned up many times. One end of the junction fails to match germline, which may point to a read error. The J gene is TRBJ2-1, the V gene TRBV5-1, with 12 positions matching TRBD2. The CDR3 contains 16 residues. Germline V gives CDR1 SGHRS, CDR2 YFSETQ. The CDR3 nucleotides read TGTGCCAGCAGCTTAGAGGGACTAGCGGGTTACAATGAGCAGTTCTTC. It specifies CASSLEGLAGYNEQFF.

This clonotype was counted many times. This sequence joins TRBV2 and TRBJ1-5; 8 bases align to TRBD1. CDR1 is SNHLY and CDR2 is FYNNEI in the germline V gene. Unmatched junction bases numbered 7, after V lost 7 bases and J lost 2 bases. This CDR3 region has 15 residues. CDR3 residues: CASTGGTFGNQPQHF. The CDR3, as DNA: TGTGCCAGCACAGGGGGCACTTTCGGCAATCAGCCCCAGCATTTT.

There are a few counts of this clonotype. This chain uses TRBV14 with TRBJ2-1; no definite D call. CDR1 is SGHDN and CDR2 is FVKESK in the germline V gene. The V end lost 1 base, the J end lost 5 bases, and 15 bases lay between the germline ends. CDR3 length: 16 amino acids. The CDR3 loop is CASSQGSRVGHNEQFF. The CDR3 DNA is TGTGCCAGCAGCCAAGGGTCTAGAGTCGGGCACAATGAGCAGTTCTTC.

The chain joins TRBV2 to TRBJ2-1; 10 bases line up with TRBD1. J gave up 9 bases and V 7 bases, and 9 bases lay outside the gene matches. The CDR3 extends over 14 amino acids. The germline CDR1 and CDR2 sequences are SNHLY and FYNNEI. The CDR3: CASKSRDRGGEQFF. CDR3 DNA: TGTGCCAGCAAGTCCAGGGACAGGGGAGGTGAGCAGTTCTTC.

This clonotype came up many times. This chain joins TRBV20-1 and TRBJ2-7, with 11 bases aligning to TRBD2. Germline loops: CDR1 DFQATT, CDR2 SNEGSKA (reference sequence). The V segment lost 6 bases and the J segment 5 bases; nucleotides outside the gene matches: 6. CDR3 length equals 13 residues. For the CDR3, the DNA is TGCAGTGCCAATAGCGGGAGGGCCGACGAGCAGTACTTC. This translates into CSANSGRADEQYF.

Comments on this clonotype: This clone may be a read error of a much larger clone one base away. This sequence joins TRBV30 and TRBJ2-3; D may match TRBD1 or TRBD2 (6 bases each). The CDR3 has 12 amino acids. The germline V gene encodes CDR1 GTSNPN and CDR2 SVGIG (reference sequence). CDR3 protein: CAWGGDTDTQCF. The CDR3 coding sequence is TGTGCCTGGGGAGGGGACACAGATACGCAGTGTTTT.

This clonotype was recorded at least ten times. The chain uses TRBV27 and TRBJ2-2; D gene uncertain. CDR1 is MNHEY, CDR2 SMNVEV, per germline (reference sequence). The CDR3 sequence is 15 residues long. Deletions cut 0 bases from V and 4 bases from J, with 9 bases between. CDR3 region: CASSLSSLGTGELFF. CDR3 DNA: TGTGCCAGCAGTTTATCTAGTCTGGGCACCGGGGAGCTGTTTTTT.

This clonotype has a count of ten or more. The gene calls are TRBV15 and TRBJ2-2, with a weak D call TRBD1 (6 bases). Germline values: CDR1 LNHNV, CDR2 YYDKDF (reference sequence). V lost 8 bases to trimming and J lost 4 bases, with 14 bases between them. The CDR3 is 14 residues long. CDR3 protein: CATRDRTSTGELFF. The CDR3 DNA sequence: TGTGCCACCCGAGACAGGACGAGCACCGGGGAGCTGTTTTTT. The full variable domain, completed using reference TRBV15 and TRBJ2-2, is DAMVIQNPRYQVTQFGKPVTLSCSQTLNHNVMYWYQQKSSQAPKLLFHYYDKDFNNEADTPDNFQSRRPNTSFCFLDIRSPGLGDTAMYLCATRDRTSTGELFFGEGSRLTVL.

This chain uses TRBV28 with TRBJ2-3; 7 bases map to TRBD2. This CDR3 comprises 19 residues. J lost 0 bases, V lost 3 bases, and 15 bases had no gene match. From germline, CDR1 is MDHEN and CDR2 SYDVKM. The CDR3 region is CASSLVAGPIPLSTDTQYF. CDR3 nucleotide sequence: TGTGCCAGCAGTTTGGTAGCGGGCCCAATACCACTCAGCACAGATACGCAGTATTTT.

This clonotype was observed a handful of times. This chain joins TRBV24-1 and TRBJ2-2; D is unresolved. V was cut by 1 base and J by 1 base, with 6 bases left in between. CDR1 KGHDR and CDR2 SFDVKD come from the germline V gene. The CDR3 spans 15 residues. In DNA form, the CDR3 reads TGTGCCACCAGTGATTTAAAGGGGAACACCGGGGAGCTGTTTTTT. This codes for CATSDLKGNTGELFF.

In this sample, this clonotype turned up a few times. The chain joins TRBV28 to TRBJ2-7; the D gene is possibly TRBD2 (5 bases). V shed 7 bases and J shed 4 bases, with 17 bases lying between them. The germline V gene has CDR1 MDHEN and CDR2 SYDVKM. The CDR3 totals 14 residues. The CDR3 nucleotides are TGTGCCAGCAATCCCCCTTCGAGGACTTACGAGCAGTACTTC. Its translation: CASNPPSRTYEQYF.

This clonotype showed up just a few times. This chain links TRBV28 with TRBJ1-6; perhaps TRBD1 as D (6 bases). From germline, CDR1 is MDHEN and CDR2 SYDVKM. This CDR3 comprises 17 residues. Trimming stripped 4 bases from V and 7 bases from J, with 20 bases between. CDR3: CASSSNRAVGPNSPLHF. The CDR3 region has the DNA TGTGCCAGCAGTTCAAACAGGGCTGTGGGACCAAATTCACCCCTCCACTTT.

This rearrangement joins TRBV29-1 to TRBJ2-1; D gene ambiguous. This CDR3 has 13 residues. V shed 2 bases and J shed 7 bases, with 12 bases lying between them. From germline, CDR1 is SQVTM and CDR2 ANQGSEA. The CDR3 DNA reads TGCAGCGTTGAAATGGGGAAAGCGAATGAGCAGTTCTTC. Translating gives CSVEMGKANEQFF.

This clonotype was detected ten times or more. Written as DNA, the CDR3 is TGTGCCAGCAGCTTAAGCGGGAGGGGGCAGTTCTTC. Translation gives CASSLSGRGQFF. This chain joins TRBV27 and TRBJ2-1; 10 bases fit TRBD2. CDR3 length: 12 residues. Germline values: CDR1 MNHEY, CDR2 SMNVEV (reference sequence). V lost 6 bases to trimming and J lost 12 bases; unmatched junction nucleotides: 5.

This clonotype was observed many times. The chain uses TRBV12-3 or TRBV12-4 and TRBJ1-5; perhaps TRBD1 as D (5 bases). CDR3 length equals 13 residues. V gave up 6 bases and J gave up 7 bases, with 13 bases separating them. This CDR3 is CASSRGGGQPQHF. The CDR3 nucleotides are TGTGCCAGCAGCCGGGGGGGAGGACAGCCCCAGCATTTT.

Of note for this clonotype: A read error is possible here, since a much larger clone lies one base away. The chain uses TRBV12-5 and TRBJ1-3; D is ambiguous. Germline CDR1 is LGHNT and CDR2 is FRNRAP. This CDR3 is 16 amino acids long. The CDR3 DNA follows: TGTGCTAGTGGTTTGGTGGTCGATACTCCTGGAAACACCATACATTTT. It is translated as CASGLVVDTPGNTIHF.

This clonotype was counted a few times. This chain links TRBV7-6 with TRBJ2-5, with 7 bases matching TRBD1. J lost 4 bases, V lost 4 bases, and 9 bases had no gene match. The CDR3 has 15 amino acids. Germline V gene lookup returns CDR1 SGHVS and CDR2 FNYEAQ. CDR3 bases: TGTGCCAGCAGCTCCGTTGAGGGGGCAGGAGAGACCCAGTACTTC. It specifies CASSSVEGAGETQYF. Using reference TRBV7-6 and TRBJ2-5 for the parts outside the CDR3, the full variable domain is GAGVSQSPRYKVTKRGQDVALRCDPISGHVSLYWYRQALGQGPEFLTYFNYEAQQDKSGLPNDRFSAERPEGSISTLTIQRTEQRDSAMYRCASSSVEGAGETQYFGPGTRLLVL.

This clonotype was seen repeatedly, ten times or more. This chain uses TRBV5-1 with TRBJ2-7; the D gene is possibly TRBD2 (7 bases). V lost 4 bases and J 2 bases, leaving 13 bases between the germline ends. This CDR3 spans 14 amino acids. From germline, CDR1 is SGHRS and CDR2 YFSETQ. The CDR3 here is CASSPRGGPYEQYF. The CDR3 nucleotides read TGCGCCAGCAGCCCCAGGGGAGGGCCCTACGAGCAGTACTTC. Supplemented by reference TRBV5-1 and TRBJ2-7, the full variable domain reads KAGVTQTPRYLIKTRGQQVTLSCSPISGHRSVSWYQQTPGQGLQFLFEYFSETQRNKGNFPGRFSGRQFSNSRSEMNVSTLELGDSALYLCASSPRGGPYEQYFGPGTRLTVT.

This clonotype was counted many times. The CDR3 reads CAWSSQSSRIQYF. For the CDR3, the DNA is TGTGCCTGGAGTTCCCAGAGCAGTAGAATCCAGTACTTC. The V gene is TRBV30, the J gene TRBJ2-5; D gene ambiguous. V lost 2 bases to trimming and J lost 10 bases, with 17 bases between them. CDR3 length: 13 residues. Germline V lookup: CDR1 GTSNPN, CDR2 SVGIG (reference sequence).

The chain carries TRBV9 and TRBJ1-1; D remains ambiguous. The CDR3 totals 13 residues. V lost 3 bases to trimming and J lost 6 bases, with 12 bases between them. CDR1 SGDLS and CDR2 YYNGEE come from the germline V gene. CDR3 in DNA: TGTGCCAGCAGCGGGGAAAGGTCCGCTGAAGCTTTCTTT. Its translation: CASSGERSAEAFF. The full variable domain, completed using reference TRBV9 and TRBJ1-1, is DSGVTQTPKHLITATGQRVTLRCSPRSGDLSVYWYQQSLDQGLQFLIQYYNGEERAKGNILERFSAQQFPDLHSELNLSSLELGDSALYFCASSGERSAEAFFGQGTRLTVV.

Regarding this clonotype: Just one base apart from a much larger clone, this may be a read error. The missing conserved phenylalanine or tryptophan at the end of this CDR3 makes a read error likely. The chain joins TRBV24-1 to TRBJ2-3; possible D gene TRBD2, 7 bases. Trimming shortened V by 4 bases and J by 2 bases, and 21 bases separated the two germline ends. Germline V gene sequence: CDR1 KGHDR, CDR2 SFDVKD. This CDR3 is built from 18 residues. CDR3: CATSDPSGQRGFTDTQYL. CDR3 in DNA: TGTGCCACCAGTGACCCCTCAGGACAGCGGGGCTTCACAGATACGCAGTATTTA.

This clonotype was observed at least ten times. This sequence joins TRBV6-2 or TRBV6-3 and TRBJ2-1, with 11 bases aligning to TRBD2. The CDR3 consists of 19 residues. The germline V gene encodes CDR1 MNHEY and CDR2 SVGEGT. With V trimmed by 5 bases and J by 7 bases, 19 bases remained unmatched. CDR3: CASSETRTEGLAVPNEQFF. CDR3 bases: TGTGCCAGCAGTGAGACCAGGACCGAGGGACTAGCGGTACCGAATGAGCAGTTCTTC.

This clonotype was observed many times. The genes are TRBV6-2 or TRBV6-3 and TRBJ2-7; D is unclear. Germline values: CDR1 MNHEY, CDR2 SVGEGT. With 6 bases removed from V and 5 bases from J, the gap between germline ends came to 5 bases. The CDR3 loop spans 10 amino acids. CDR3 in amino acids: CASRENEQYF. In nucleotides, the CDR3 is TGTGCCAGCAGGGAGAACGAGCAGTACTTC.

In this sample, this clonotype turned up a few times. The J gene is TRBJ2-2, the V gene TRBV18; either TRBD1 or TRBD2 may fit D (5 bases each). This CDR3 contains 14 residues. The V end was cut by 5 bases, the J end by 5 bases, with 12 bases between. CDR1 is KGHSH, CDR2 LQKENI, per germline. The CDR3 sequence: CASSAPGATGELFF. CDR3 DNA sequence: TGTGCCAGCTCAGCCCCCGGGGCTACCGGGGAGCTGTTTTTT.

This clonotype was detected ten times or more. The CDR3 DNA is TGTGCCAGCAGTTTTCCTAGCGGAAGCTCCTACGAGCAGTACTTC. Encoded protein: CASSFPSGSSYEQYF. The rearrangement links TRBV28 to TRBJ2-7, with 7 bases aligning to TRBD2. From germline, CDR1 is MDHEN and CDR2 SYDVKM. V gave up 3 bases and J gave up 0 bases; unmatched junction bases: 5. This CDR3 has 15 amino acids.

This clonotype has ten or more counts. The chain links TRBV28 to TRBJ2-1; TRBD2 is a possible D gene (5 bases). CDR1 and CDR2 (germline): MDHEN, SYDVKM. Trimming pared 8 bases from V and 0 bases from J, leaving 11 bases between. The CDR3 covers 14 residues. Here the CDR3 DNA reads TGTGCCAGCGCCGTAGCGCCCTCCTACAATGAGCAGTTCTTC. Translated, it gives CASAVAPSYNEQFF. Together with reference TRBV28 and TRBJ2-1, the CDR3 gives the full variable domain: DVKVTQSSRYLVKRTGEKVFLECVQDMDHENMFWYRQDPGLGLRLIYFSYDVKMKEKGDIPEGYSVSREKKERFSLILESASTNQTSMYLCASAVAPSYNEQFFGPGTRLTVL.